The 12 T cell receptor beta chains in this list originate from one sample, sequenced in a study of glioma-infiltrating T cells. The iRepertoire nested amplicon-rescue multiplex PCR amplified TCR alpha and beta CDR3s from RNA. Each CDR3 protein is one row after TCRdb ran MiXCR on the multiplex PCR reads. The sample holds under 200,000 distinct CDR3 sequences, around 42% seen once. Source material: glioma tissue, nonneoplastic brain tissue, or PBMCs (not recorded which). These receptors were collected from a human donor with low-grade glioma or glioblastoma, undergoing nonglioma brain surgery, or in good health (not recorded which).

This clonotype occurred a few times. The CDR3 sequence: CASLETLTGSGTGELFF. CDR3 sequence (DNA): TGTGCCAGCCTTGAAACACTCACAGGGTCTGGCACCGGGGAGCTGTTTTTT. The chain employs TRBV2 and TRBJ2-2; a weak D match, TRBD1 (6 bases). This CDR3 is 17 amino acids long. CDR1 SNHLY and CDR2 FYNNEI come from the germline V gene. V shed 8 bases and J shed 4 bases, with 23 bases lying between them.

About this clonotype: A much more abundant neighbour one base away suggests this may be a read error. The V and J genes are TRBV28 and TRBJ2-7, with no clear D. The germline CDR1 and CDR2 sequences are MDHEN and SYDVKM. The CDR3 extends over 12 amino acids. The CDR3 DNA follows: TGTGCCACCCGCCGCGTAGCCTACGAGCGGTACTTC. It specifies CATRRVAYERYF.

Ten or more counts support this clonotype. This rearrangement joins TRBV12-3 or TRBV12-4 to TRBJ2-3; tentatively, D is TRBD2 (5 bases). Trimming took 6 bases from V and 3 from J, leaving 10 bases between them. The CDR3 spans 13 residues. The CDR3 DNA sequence: TGTGCCAGCAGCCGCTCGGGGACAGATACGCAGTATTTT. Its translation: CASSRSGTDTQYF.

V gene TRBV11-1 combines with J gene TRBJ2-1; 9 positions agree with TRBD2. Trimming at V came to 5 bases and at J to 7 bases, leaving 12 bases not matched to a gene. CDR1 is SGHAT and CDR2 is FQDESV in the germline V gene (reference sequence). The CDR3 loop spans 16 amino acids. The CDR3 spells CASSPRQGLAKNEQFF. CDR3 DNA: TGTGCCAGCAGCCCGCGACAGGGACTAGCCAAAAATGAGCAGTTCTTC. The whole variable domain, remainder taken from reference TRBV11-1 and TRBJ2-1, is EAEVAQSPRYKITEKSQAVAFWCDPISGHATLYWYRQILGQGPELLVQFQDESVVDDSQLPKDRFSAERLKGVDSTLKIQPAELGDSAMYLCASSPRQGLAKNEQFFGPGTRLTVL.

On this clonotype itself: A much bigger clone sits one base away, suggesting this may be a read error. This chain uses TRBV12-3 or TRBV12-4 with TRBJ2-1; D gene unclear. The germline V and J ends were trimmed by 8 bases and 1 base, with 9 bases remaining between them. CDR3 length: 13 amino acids. The CDR3 is CASCCNSYNEQFF. The CDR3, as DNA: TGTGCCAGCTGTTGTAATTCCTACAATGAGCAGTTCTTC.

The rearrangement uses TRBV19 and TRBJ1-5; weak D call: TRBD1 (5 bases). Germline CDR1 and CDR2: LNHDA and SQIVND (reference sequence). The CDR3 loop spans 14 amino acids. Trimming took 3 bases from V and 3 from J, leaving 9 bases between them. In DNA form, the CDR3 reads TGTGCCAGTAGTATTGGAGGGGTCAATCAGCCCCAGCATTTT. Translating gives CASSIGGVNQPQHF.

The genes are TRBV7-2 and TRBJ2-1; D not resolved. Germline V lookup: CDR1 SGHTA, CDR2 FQGNSA. The V end was cut by 5 bases, the J end by 3 bases, with 14 bases between. The CDR3 consists of 15 residues. The CDR3 sequence is CASSQDGSHYNEQFF. The CDR3, as DNA: TGTGCCAGCAGCCAGGACGGATCACACTACAATGAGCAGTTCTTC. The whole variable domain, remainder taken from reference TRBV7-2 and TRBJ2-1, is GAGVSQSPSNKVTEKGKDVELRCDPISGHTALYWYRQSLGQGLEFLIYFQGNSAPDKSGLPSDRFSAERTGGSVSTLTIQRTQQEDSAVYLCASSQDGSHYNEQFFGPGTRLTVL.

The rearrangement joins TRBV2 to TRBJ2-4, with 8 positions matching TRBD2. The CDR3 extends over 12 amino acids. CDR1 and CDR2 from the germline V gene are SNHLY and FYNNEI. J lost 9 bases, V lost 7 bases, and 5 bases had no gene match. The CDR3 region is CASTSGGGIQYF. CDR3 in DNA: TGTGCCAGCACCAGCGGGGGTGGCATTCAGTACTTC.

Worth noting for this clonotype: Possible read error: a much larger clone is one base away. The chain's CDR3 is CAASGQAYQDTQYF. The DNA for the CDR3 is TGTGCCGCATCGGGACAAGCTTATCAAGACACCCAGTACTTC. This sequence joins TRBV28 and TRBJ2-5; weak D call: TRBD1 (6 bases). Germline-derived CDR1 and CDR2 are MDHEN and SYDVKM. The CDR3 spans 14 residues.

This clonotype appeared many times. The rearrangement links TRBV6-1 to TRBJ1-1; no reliable D call. The CDR3 has 13 amino acids. Germline V CDR1 and CDR2: MNHNS, SASEGT. Trimming removed 5 bases at V and 1 base at J, with 8 bases between. The CDR3 sequence is CASSWTENTEAFF. CDR3 DNA sequence: TGTGCCAGCAGTTGGACGGAGAACACTGAAGCTTTCTTT.

This clonotype was recorded once. This may be a read error: a much more frequent sequence differs by one nucleotide. The rearrangement links TRBV2 to TRBJ2-1, with 9 bases fitting TRBD2. CDR3 length: 16 residues. Germline assignment: CDR1 SNHLY and CDR2 FYNNEI. Trimming cost V 5 bases and J 8 bases; bases outside gene matches: 13. Here the CDR3 reads CASSPKPSGARHEQFF. In DNA, the CDR3 is TGTGCCAGCAGTCCAAAGCCTAGCGGGGCCAGACATGAGCAGTTCTTC.

This clonotype was observed many times. The V and J genes are TRBV6-1 and TRBJ2-3; TRBD1 is a possible D gene (5 bases). The CDR3 runs 14 residues. Trimming pared 7 bases from V and 3 bases from J, leaving 14 bases between. Germline V gene lookup returns CDR1 MNHNS and CDR2 SASEGT. CDR3: CASTLGDDTDTQYF. The CDR3 coding sequence is TGTGCCAGCACTCTAGGGGATGATACAGATACGCAGTATTTT.